The clone carrying this T cell receptor (beta chain) has a handful of counts. This record belongs to a study of T cell clones after liver transplantation. This table comes from immunoSEQ multiplex PCR, and its TCRdb copy is limited to in-frame clones, with some not included. The sample consists of tens of thousands of clones, over 70% of them appearing once. The material was CD4+ T cells from blood, obtained before liver transplant. The sequence derives from a human donor who received a liver transplant.

The CDR3 DNA reads TGTGCCAGTAGTTCACGGGGAGTTATCCACGAGCAGTACTTC. It specifies CASSSRGVIHEQYF. V is TRBV19 and J is TRBJ2-7, with TRBD2 as a possible D gene (5 bases). Deletions cut 5 bases from V and 5 bases from J, with 16 bases between. Per germline, CDR1 LNHDA and CDR2 SQIVND (reference sequence). The CDR3 loop spans 14 amino acids.